This T cell receptor (beta chain) is from a study of blood T cell repertoires in COVID-19. CDR3 length equals 15 residues. CDR1 is SNHLY and CDR2 is FYNNEI in the germline V gene. V was clipped by 4 bases and J by 1 base, with 13 bases between them. TCRdb keeps only in-frame clones here, not all; method: immunoSEQ multiplex PCR. The sample lists roughly 380,000 clones; about 88% were seen once. The TCR sequence derives from a middle-aged woman with COVID-19, enrolled during active disease. This chain links TRBV2 with TRBJ1-1; the D is unclear. The sample was peripheral blood. The CDR3 loop is CASSAPRVGNTEAFF. CDR3 DNA sequence: TGTGCCAGCAGTGCGCCTAGAGTAGGGAACACTGAAGCTTTCTTT.